The clone carrying this T cell receptor (beta chain) has more than one count but fewer than ten. The sample belongs to a study of control samples from healthy donors and cancer patients. V lost 5 bases to trimming and J lost 5 bases; unmatched junction nucleotides: 4. In germline, CDR1 is SGHKS, CDR2 YYEKEE (reference sequence). The CDR3 contains 13 residues. Measured with immunoSEQ multiplex PCR; TCRdb has only the in-frame clones, and not every one. Here the sample spans some 150,000 clones, about nine tenths being singletons. The TCR was taken from a woman in her twenties or thirties in good health. Sequencing used blood. The genes are TRBV5-5 and TRBJ2-5; 9 bases are a match to TRBD2. Here the CDR3 reads CASSLAGTETQYF. The DNA of the CDR3 is TGTGCCAGCAGTCTAGCGGGGACGGAGACCCAGTACTTC. Based on the CDR3 plus reference TRBV5-5 and TRBJ2-5, the full variable domain is DAGVTQSPTHLIKTRGQQVTLRCSPISGHKSVSWYQQVLGQGPQFIFQYYEKEERGRGNFPDRFSARQFPNYSSELNVNALLLGDSALYLCASSLAGTETQYFGPGTRLLVL.